These 25 T cell receptor beta chains came from one sample sequenced in a study of PD-1 blockade in classical Hodgkin lymphoma. Produced via immunoSEQ multiplex PCR; TCRdb's table is partial and in-frame only. The sample consists of 9,500 to 14,000 clones, around 83% of them appearing once. Exposure to brentuximab vedotin varied, and each patient had relapsed following autologous stem cell transplantation. The material was peripheral blood mononuclear cells (PBMCs), obtained at baseline. The receptors come from a human donor with classical Hodgkin lymphoma.

The genes are TRBV5-1 and TRBJ2-2; D gene unclear. Deletions cut 2 bases from V and 0 bases from J, with 11 bases between. This CDR3 spans 16 amino acids. CDR1 and CDR2 (germline): SGHRS, YFSETQ. This CDR3 reads CASSFLSSSNTGELFF. As DNA, the CDR3 is TGCGCCAGCAGCTTTTTAAGTTCTTCGAACACCGGGGAGCTGTTTTTT.

The chain is built from TRBV30 and TRBJ1-1, with D unresolved. Germline V gene lookup returns CDR1 GTSNPN and CDR2 SVGIG (reference sequence). This CDR3 spans 11 amino acids. V dropped 4 bases and J dropped 11 bases, with 14 bases sitting between them. The CDR3, as DNA: TGTGCCTGGAATGCTTTGTCTGCCGCTTTCTTT. It codes for CAWNALSAAFF. The full variable domain, completed using reference TRBV30 and TRBJ1-1, is SQTIHQWPATLVQPVGSPLSLECTVEGTSNPNLYWYRQAAGRGLQLLFYSVGIGQISSEVPQNLSASRPQDRQFILSSKKLLLSDSGFYLCAWNALSAAFFGQGTRLTVV.

CDR3 in DNA: TGTGCCAGCAGACCAGCGGGAGGGCCGGGTTTCGCAGATACGCAGTATTTT. The encoded protein is CASRPAGGPGFADTQYF. V is TRBV27 and J is TRBJ2-3, with 10 nucleotides matching TRBD2. The J segment lost 4 bases and the V segment lost 6 bases, leaving 13 bases of the junction unmatched. Germline V gene sequence: CDR1 MNHEY, CDR2 SMNVEV (reference sequence). CDR3 length equals 17 residues.

The V and J genes are TRBV6-4 and TRBJ1-2; 9 bases map to TRBD1. CDR1 and CDR2 (germline): MRHNA, SNTAGT. J was trimmed by 2 bases and V by 6 bases; bases with no gene match: 1. The CDR3 loop spans 13 amino acids. The CDR3 region is CASSDRGNYGYTF. DNA for the CDR3: TGTGCCAGCAGCGACAGGGGGAACTATGGCTACACCTTC.

The CDR3 sequence is CASSESPGGTDTQYF. The CDR3 DNA reads TGTGCCAGCAGTGAATCCCCAGGGGGCACAGATACGCAGTATTTT. The rearrangement links TRBV6-1 to TRBJ2-3; D perhaps matches TRBD1 (6 bases). The V gene's germline CDR1 is MNHNS and CDR2 SASEGT. CDR3 length equals 15 residues. Deletions cut 2 bases from V and 1 base from J, with 10 bases between.

This clone occurred once. The chain is built from TRBV7-2 and TRBJ2-7, with 8 bases that match TRBD1. This CDR3 region has 13 residues. Trimming removed 1 base from V and 5 bases from J; junction bases left unmatched: 1. Germline CDR1 SGHTA, CDR2 FQGNSA. Here the CDR3 DNA reads TGTGCCAGCAGCTTAGACAGGGGGAACGAGCAGTACTTC. Residues: CASSLDRGNEQYF.

V gene TRBV11-3 combines with J gene TRBJ1-2, with 8 bases matching TRBD1. Trimming at V came to 1 base and at J to 3 bases, leaving 7 bases not matched to a gene. This CDR3 has 16 residues. Looked up from germline, CDR1 is SGHNT and CDR2 is YENEEA. The CDR3 spells CASSLGPLTGDYGYTF. The CDR3 DNA follows: TGTGCCAGCAGCTTAGGACCACTGACAGGGGACTATGGCTACACCTTC.

V and J are TRBV5-1 and TRBJ2-2; D tentatively reads TRBD1 or TRBD2 (5 bases each). Trimming pared 4 bases from V and 3 bases from J, leaving 25 bases between. CDR1 and CDR2 (germline): SGHRS, YFSETQ. The CDR3 covers 19 residues. DNA for the CDR3: TGCGCCAGCAGCCTCTGGACATGGGGAGTTGGGTCAGACACCGGGGAGCTGTTTTTT. Residues: CASSLWTWGVGSDTGELFF.

This rearrangement joins TRBV21-1 to TRBJ2-2; TRBD1, as called in the table, went unchecked against the DNA. TRBV21-1 is shown as a pseudogene. This CDR3 is built from 19 residues. Here the CDR3 reads CASSNEGNSCVNSTGELFF. The DNA for the CDR3 is TGTGCCAGCAGCAATGAAGGTAATTCCTGCGTCAACAGCACCGGGGAGCTGTTTTTT.

The V call is TRBV6-1, the J call TRBJ2-7, with D possibly matching TRBD2 (5 bases). Germline-derived CDR1 and CDR2 are MNHNS and SASEGT. The V end was cut by 7 bases, the J end by 0 bases, with 16 bases between. The length of the CDR3 is 15 residues. CDR3 amino acids: CASTKSPGDSYEQYF. The CDR3 DNA reads TGTGCCAGCACCAAAAGCCCCGGGGACTCCTACGAGCAGTACTTC.

V and J are TRBV19 and TRBJ1-4; no definite D call. Trimming cost V 6 bases and J 0 bases, with 8 bases left between them. The CDR3 covers 14 residues. The germline CDR1 and CDR2 sequences are LNHDA and SQIVND (reference sequence). CDR3 loop: CASSLGATNEKLFF. The CDR3 DNA follows: TGTGCCAGTAGCCTTGGGGCAACTAATGAAAAACTGTTTTTT.

This clone has just a few counts. The chain uses TRBV27 and TRBJ2-5, with D tentatively TRBD2 (6 bases). The CDR3 consists of 15 residues. The germline CDR1 and CDR2 sequences are MNHEY and SMNVEV (reference sequence). Between the trimmed V and J ends, which lost 2 bases and 7 bases, there was a span of 17 bases. CDR3 sequence: CASSLGSPGVGTQYF. In DNA, the CDR3 is TGTGCCAGCAGTTTAGGGTCGCCGGGGGTCGGGACCCAGTACTTC.

The rearrangement uses TRBV27 and TRBJ2-3; D is ambiguous. The V end was cut by 4 bases, the J end by 0 bases, with 11 bases between. This CDR3 spans 15 amino acids. Germline values: CDR1 MNHEY, CDR2 SMNVEV (reference sequence). The chain's CDR3 is CASSWRLTSTDTQYF. The DNA for the CDR3 is TGTGCCAGCAGTTGGCGACTCACTAGCACAGATACGCAGTATTTT.

The chain couples TRBV6-1 to TRBJ2-7, with D possibly being TRBD1 (5 bases). The CDR3 totals 16 residues. Germline CDR1 is MNHNS and CDR2 is SASEGT. Trimming stripped 1 base from V and 3 bases from J, with 16 bases between. CDR3 loop: CASSEGVRDTYYEQYF. Here the CDR3 DNA reads TGTGCCAGCAGTGAAGGGGTCAGGGATACATACTACGAGCAGTACTTC.

The chain employs TRBV7-2 and TRBJ1-1, with 12 bases identical to TRBD1. CDR1 is SGHTA and CDR2 is FQGNSA in the germline V gene. The J segment lost 3 bases and the V segment lost 2 bases, leaving 13 bases of the junction unmatched. CDR3 length: 19 residues. The CDR3 spells CASSLPGRDRGRGDTEAFF. In DNA form, the CDR3 reads TGTGCCAGCAGCTTACCAGGCCGGGACAGGGGGCGCGGGGACACTGAAGCTTTCTTT. The full variable domain, its missing parts supplied by reference TRBV7-2 and TRBJ1-1, is GAGVSQSPSNKVTEKGKDVELRCDPISGHTALYWYRQSLGQGLEFLIYFQGNSAPDKSGLPSDRFSAERTGGSVSTLTIQRTQQEDSAVYLCASSLPGRDRGRGDTEAFFGQGTRLTVV.

V and J are TRBV28 and TRBJ2-5; 9 bases agree with TRBD1. This CDR3 is built from 17 residues. The germline V gene has CDR1 MDHEN and CDR2 SYDVKM. V shed 3 bases and J 4 bases; nucleotides not matched to a gene: 12. CDR3 loop: CASSFFDRDREVETQYF. Here the CDR3 DNA reads TGTGCCAGCAGTTTCTTCGACCGGGACAGGGAAGTAGAGACCCAGTACTTC.

The rearrangement uses TRBV11-2 and TRBJ2-7, with 8 bases that match TRBD1. CDR3 length equals 14 residues. Germline V gene lookup returns CDR1 SGHAT and CDR2 FQNNGV. The V and J ends lost 7 bases and 5 bases, in that order; junction bases with no gene match: 10. In nucleotides, the CDR3 is TGTGCCAGCACCTACAGGACAGGGAAGGACGAGCAGTACTTC. Encoded protein: CASTYRTGKDEQYF. The variable domain in full, with the rest retrieved from reference TRBV11-2 and TRBJ2-7, is EAGVAQSPRYKIIEKRQSVAFWCNPISGHATLYWYQQILGQGPKLLIQFQNNGVVDDSQLPKDRFSAERLKGVDSTLKIQPAKLEDSAVYLCASTYRTGKDEQYFGPGTRLTVT.

This chain connects TRBV5-1 to TRBJ1-5; no reliable D call. Trimming shortened V by 0 bases and J by 0 bases, and 16 bases separated the two germline ends. The V gene's germline CDR1 is SGHRS and CDR2 YFSETQ. This CDR3 contains 18 residues. CDR3 loop: CASSLDPWTESSNQPQHF. CDR3 nucleotide sequence: TGCGCCAGCAGCTTGGACCCTTGGACTGAATCTAGCAATCAGCCCCAGCATTTT.

This clone was counted a single time. The genes are TRBV5-6 and TRBJ2-1, with 8 bases identical to TRBD2. V was clipped by 5 bases and J by 12 bases; unmatched bases: 16. This CDR3 is built from 15 residues. Germline V gene sequence: CDR1 SGHDT, CDR2 YYEEEE. The CDR3: CASRSGGEGTRGQFF. As DNA, the CDR3 is TGTGCCAGCAGGTCTGGGGGAGAGGGGACTAGAGGGCAGTTCTTC.

The chain combines TRBV5-1 with TRBJ2-3; 9 bases line up with TRBD1. This CDR3 has 14 residues. With V trimmed by 7 bases and J by 1 base, 4 bases remained unmatched. Germline CDR1 and CDR2: SGHRS and YFSETQ. This CDR3 is CASSDRGGTDTQYF. The CDR3 region has the DNA TGCGCCAGCTCGGACAGGGGAGGCACAGATACGCAGTATTTT.

V usage is TRBV11-3 and J usage is TRBJ2-1; D perhaps matches TRBD1 (6 bases). The CDR3 totals 18 residues. Deletions cut 1 base from V and 0 bases from J, with 16 bases between. Germline assignment: CDR1 SGHNT and CDR2 YENEEA. The CDR3 protein is CASSLGGGGMGSYNEQFF. The CDR3 region has the DNA TGTGCCAGCAGCTTAGGTGGGGGCGGAATGGGCTCCTACAATGAGCAGTTCTTC. The full variable domain, in which reference TRBV11-3 and TRBJ2-1 provide the parts outside the CDR3, is EAGVVQSPRYKIIEKKQPVAFWCNPISGHNTLYWYLQNLGQGPELLIRYENEEAVDDSQLPKDRFSAERLKGVDSTLKIQPAELGDSAVYLCASSLGGGGMGSYNEQFFGPGTRLTVL.

V is TRBV7-2 and J is TRBJ1-2; TRBD1 is a possible D gene (5 bases). V lost 5 bases, J lost 0 bases, and 13 bases lay in between. CDR3 length: 15 residues. The germline CDR1 and CDR2 sequences are SGHTA and FQGNSA. CDR3 sequence: CASSLDSAANYGYTF. In DNA, the CDR3 is TGTGCCAGCAGCCTAGACAGTGCAGCTAACTATGGCTACACCTTC.

The chain has TRBV5-4 and TRBJ2-1, with D possibly being TRBD1 (8 bases). Per the germline V gene, CDR1 is SGHNT and CDR2 is YYREEE (reference sequence). The V gene lost 10 bases and the J gene lost 8 bases, with 22 bases spanning the gap. The CDR3 length is 14 residues. The CDR3 nucleotides are TGTGCCGGGGGGGGAGACAGGGGATTTTATGAGCAGTTCTTC. The encoded protein is CAGGGDRGFYEQFF.

The gene calls are TRBV19 and TRBJ2-5; TRBD1 matches at 8 bases. After removal of 7 bases from V and 5 bases from J, the junction contained 9 bases not matched to a gene. Germline V gene data show CDR1 as LNHDA and CDR2 as SQIVND (reference sequence). The CDR3 consists of 14 residues. CDR3 in DNA: TGTGCCAGTAAGGCTAGGACAGGGAGGGAGACCCAGTACTTC. Its protein is CASKARTGRETQYF.

V usage is TRBV11-3 and J usage is TRBJ1-1; D remains ambiguous. This CDR3 is built from 14 residues. With 4 bases removed from V and 5 bases from J, the gap between germline ends came to 14 bases. The germline V gene has CDR1 SGHNT and CDR2 YENEEA. CDR3 loop: CASSSHGLQTEAFF. The CDR3 DNA reads as TGTGCCAGCAGCTCGCATGGCCTCCAAACTGAAGCTTTCTTT.